Reported below is one TCR beta chain. Its target is not known. Sequenced by immunoSEQ multiplex PCR; TCRdb stores in-frame clones only, minus some. The sample carries tens of thousands of clones, roughly 79% recorded once. The data are from a study of radiotherapy plus CTLA-4 blockade in lung cancer. Study summary: Among patients, less than 20% showed objective responses, and 31% had disease control. Findings and caveats of the study: Blood saw expansion of tumor-derived TCR clones after radiotherapy plus ipilimumab.

This TCR derives from a human donor with non-small cell lung cancer that progressed on radiotherapy plus ipilimumab. The sequencing used peripheral blood, collected from a patient treated with radiotherapy plus ipilimumab.

The CDR3 nucleotides read TGCAGCGTTGAAAGACAGGTAGAAGAGACCCAGTACTTC. It yields the protein CSVERQVEETQYF. The V gene is TRBV29-1, the J gene TRBJ2-5; perhaps TRBD1 as D (6 bases). Trimming stripped 2 bases from V and 3 bases from J, with 10 bases between. CDR1 is SQVTM and CDR2 is ANQGSEA in the germline V gene. The CDR3 length is 13 residues.